A single sample gave rise to the 28 T cell receptor beta chains below, sequenced in a study of cytomegalovirus exposure and HLA in healthy donors. Primers: 60 Vbeta forward and 13 Jbeta reverse. TCRdb's copy holds only in-frame clones and misses some; the assay was immunoSEQ multiplex PCR. Of fewer than 150,000 clones in the sample, 60% to 85% were seen once. The sequenced sample consisted of PBMCs. Every receptor here comes from a man aged 40-49 years in good health and CMV-seropositive.

This clone came up once. The rearrangement joins TRBV4-1 to TRBJ2-7; TRBD2 matches 9 bases. The CDR3 runs 17 residues. Germline-derived CDR1 and CDR2 are MGHRA and YSYEKL. Trimming removed 4 bases from V and 5 bases from J; junction bases left unmatched: 15. The CDR3 coding sequence is TGCGCCAGCAGCCTCTCGCCTGATAGCGGGAGTGGGGACGAGCAGTACTTC. Its translation: CASSLSPDSGSGDEQYF.

The gene calls are TRBV9 and TRBJ2-7, with TRBD1 matching over 11 bases. V was clipped by 0 bases and J by 3 bases; unmatched bases: 5. Germline loops: CDR1 SGDLS, CDR2 YYNGEE. CDR3 length equals 16 residues. CDR3 nucleotide sequence: TGTGCCAGCAGCGTAGGTAGGGACAGGGGGTTCTACGAGCAGTACTTC. The encoded protein is CASSVGRDRGFYEQYF.

This clone occurred a few times. The genes are TRBV5-6 and TRBJ1-1; weak D call: TRBD1 (6 bases). CDR3 length equals 15 residues. In germline, CDR1 is SGHDT, CDR2 YYEEEE. Trimming shortened V by 0 bases and J by 5 bases, and 14 bases separated the two germline ends. The CDR3 is CASSLVGGLGTEAFF. For the CDR3, the DNA is TGTGCCAGCAGCTTGGTTGGGGGCCTGGGGACTGAAGCTTTCTTT.

The V gene is TRBV4-2, the J gene TRBJ2-2, with D hard to call. Trimming shortened V by 4 bases and J by 4 bases, and 10 bases separated the two germline ends. CDR3 length equals 14 residues. Germline assignment: CDR1 LGHNA and CDR2 YNFKEQ. CDR3 amino acids: CASSLLERTGELFF. The CDR3 DNA reads TGTGCCAGCAGCCTCCTAGAGCGCACCGGGGAGCTGTTTTTT.

V usage is TRBV10-3 and J usage is TRBJ1-1; D unresolved. V dropped 3 bases and J dropped 0 bases, with 11 bases sitting between them. This CDR3 has 15 amino acids. Germline V gene data show CDR1 as ENHRY and CDR2 as SYGVKD. The CDR3 DNA sequence: TGTGCCATCAGTGACCCCGCGGCAATGAACACTGAAGCTTTCTTT. Translating it yields CAISDPAAMNTEAFF.

The chain recombines TRBV5-1 with TRBJ2-5; D call uncertain. The CDR3 has 12 amino acids. Germline CDR1 and CDR2: SGHRS and YFSETQ. Trimming stripped 1 base from V and 5 bases from J, with 6 bases between. In DNA, the CDR3 is TGCGCCAGCAGCTTGTTCGGGGAGACCCAGTACTTC. Its protein product is CASSLFGETQYF.

This clone was found a few times. This chain connects TRBV4-3 to TRBJ1-4, with 7 bases lining up with TRBD1. After removal of 2 bases from V and 7 bases from J, the junction contained 13 bases not matched to a gene. Germline assignment: CDR1 LGHNA and CDR2 YSLEER. There are 17 residues in the CDR3. In DNA form, the CDR3 reads TGCGCCAGCAGCCAAATTGGAGGGGGCAGGGGAGGTGAAAAACTGTTTTTT. Amino acids: CASSQIGGGRGGEKLFF.

This clone occurred a few times. The chain joins TRBV29-1 to TRBJ2-3; 8 bases match TRBD2. With V trimmed by 7 bases and J by 3 bases, 12 bases remained unmatched. This CDR3 has 15 amino acids. Germline lookup yields CDR1 SQVTM and CDR2 ANQGSEA. The CDR3 region is CSAAGGAVRTDTQYF. The CDR3 DNA reads as TGCAGCGCCGCCGGGGGGGCGGTAAGGACAGATACGCAGTATTTT.

This clone has a single count. V usage is TRBV19 and J usage is TRBJ1-2; 11 bases are shared with TRBD1. The CDR3 covers 15 residues. The ends lost 5 bases at V and 7 bases at J; junction bases unmatched: 9. Per the germline V gene, CDR1 is LNHDA and CDR2 is SQIVND (reference sequence). The CDR3 reads CASSEPGQGDGGYTF. CDR3 nucleotide sequence: TGTGCCAGTAGTGAGCCGGGACAGGGGGATGGTGGCTACACCTTC.

This rearrangement joins TRBV7-8 to TRBJ1-4; D might be TRBD1 (6 bases). This CDR3 spans 15 amino acids. The V gene lost 5 bases and the J gene lost 5 bases, with 15 bases spanning the gap. CDR1 SGHVS and CDR2 FQNEAQ come from the germline V gene. CDR3: CASSPHRVGNEKLFF. Here the CDR3 DNA reads TGTGCCAGCAGCCCCCACAGGGTTGGGAATGAAAAACTGTTTTTT.

This clone was found once. The V call is TRBV18, the J call TRBJ1-1, with unresolved D. Trimming cost V 7 bases and J 6 bases, with 12 bases left between them. This CDR3 comprises 12 residues. Germline CDR1 is KGHSH and CDR2 is LQKENI. CDR3 sequence: CASLTGRSEAFF. The DNA for the CDR3 is TGTGCCAGCTTAACGGGGAGGTCTGAAGCTTTCTTT. Filled out from reference TRBV18 and TRBJ1-1, the complete variable domain reads NAGVMQNPRHLVRRRGQEARLRCSPMKGHSHVYWYRQLPEEGLKFMVYLQKENIIDESGMPKERFSAEFPKEGPSILRIQQVVRGDSAAYFCASLTGRSEAFFGQGTRLTVV.

This chain connects TRBV9 to TRBJ2-1, with D unclear. The length of the CDR3 is 15 residues. Germline-derived CDR1 and CDR2 are SGDLS and YYNGEE. V was cut by 0 bases and J by 0 bases, with 7 bases left in between. The CDR3 is CASSVERSSYNEQFF. The DNA of the CDR3 is TGTGCCAGCAGCGTAGAACGGAGCTCCTACAATGAGCAGTTCTTC.

The V gene is TRBV19, the J gene TRBJ2-1; a possible D gene is TRBD1 (6 bases). The V end lost 5 bases, the J end lost 4 bases, and 21 bases lay between the germline ends. CDR1 is LNHDA and CDR2 is SQIVND in the germline V gene (reference sequence). There are 17 residues in the CDR3. CDR3 region: CASSVRGQPSLYNEQFF. CDR3 sequence (DNA): TGTGCCAGTAGTGTTCGCGGACAGCCCAGTCTTTACAATGAGCAGTTCTTC.

This chain joins TRBV5-1 and TRBJ2-7, with 13 positions matching TRBD2. Germline loops: CDR1 SGHRS, CDR2 YFSETQ. The CDR3 is 15 residues long. Germline trimming cut 4 bases from V and 5 bases from J; bases unmatched to any gene: 6. Written as DNA, the CDR3 is TGCGCCAGCAGCAAGACCGGGACTAGCGGGGACGAGCAGTACTTC. It is translated as CASSKTGTSGDEQYF.

This clone was found once. The CDR3 spells CASSFSATSGTNNEQFF. For the CDR3, the DNA is TGTGCCAGCAGCTTCTCCGCGACTAGCGGGACAAACAATGAGCAGTTCTTC. The chain uses TRBV5-6 and TRBJ2-1; 11 bases map to TRBD2. J was trimmed by 5 bases and V by 2 bases; bases with no gene match: 9. Germline V lookup: CDR1 SGHDT, CDR2 YYEEEE. This CDR3 spans 17 amino acids.

The chain has TRBV12-5 and TRBJ1-2, with D unclear. CDR3 length: 16 amino acids. Trimming left V 3 bases short and J 6 bases short, with 20 bases between. Germline V lookup: CDR1 LGHNT, CDR2 FRNRAP. The CDR3 region is CASGFSHAVEGNGYTF. CDR3 sequence (DNA): TGTGCTAGTGGTTTTTCTCATGCCGTGGAGGGAAATGGCTACACCTTC.

The V call is TRBV27, the J call TRBJ2-7; maybe TRBD1 (5 bases). Germline loops: CDR1 MNHEY, CDR2 SMNVEV (reference sequence). Trimming stripped 5 bases from V and 2 bases from J, with 13 bases between. The CDR3 contains 14 residues. The CDR3 sequence is CASSLGPTAYEQYF. The CDR3 DNA sequence: TGTGCCAGCAGTCTAGGACCGACAGCCTACGAGCAGTACTTC.

The rearrangement links TRBV7-8 to TRBJ2-1; 10 bases are a match to TRBD2. Unmatched junction bases numbered 20, after V lost 5 bases and J lost 7 bases. Germline CDR1 reads SGHVS; CDR2 reads FQNEAQ. CDR3 length: 19 amino acids. The CDR3 protein is CASSLIWGRAGGSGNEQFF. The CDR3 coding sequence is TGTGCCAGCAGCCTTATATGGGGAAGAGCGGGAGGGTCAGGGAATGAGCAGTTCTTC.

The chain links TRBV28 to TRBJ1-2; tentatively, D is TRBD1 (5 bases). CDR3 length equals 12 residues. Germline CDR1 MDHEN, CDR2 SYDVKM. Trimming shortened V by 11 bases and J by 4 bases, and 14 bases separated the two germline ends. In DNA form, the CDR3 reads TGTGCCCTTTGGGGCGAATCCTATGGCTACACCTTC. This codes for CALWGESYGYTF.

The V call is TRBV4-1, the J call TRBJ1-4; TRBD1 might be the D (6 bases). Per germline, CDR1 MGHRA and CDR2 YSYEKL. Trimming removed 0 bases from V and 10 bases from J, with 21 bases in between. The CDR3 length is 17 residues. CDR3 loop: CASSQEGGQYGNGKLFF. The CDR3 DNA is TGCGCCAGCAGCCAAGAAGGAGGACAGTACGGGAACGGAAAACTGTTTTTT.

The J gene is TRBJ1-2, the V gene TRBV5-1, with 11 bases matching TRBD1. With 2 bases clipped from V and 2 bases from J, the junction kept 8 bases outside the gene matches. The CDR3 is 17 residues long. Germline assignment: CDR1 SGHRS and CDR2 YFSETQ. In nucleotides, the CDR3 is TGCGCCAGCAGCTTTCGGACAGGGGGCGCGGGGAACTATGGCTACACCTTC. This encodes CASSFRTGGAGNYGYTF.

The chain joins TRBV7-2 to TRBJ2-7; 10 nucleotides match TRBD2. The V segment lost 5 bases and the J segment 2 bases; nucleotides outside the gene matches: 6. Germline CDR1 is SGHTA and CDR2 is FQGNSA. The CDR3 sequence is 15 residues long. CDR3 in DNA: TGTGCCAGCAGCCAGCGGGGGGGTATTCCCTACGAGCAGTACTTC. This translates into CASSQRGGIPYEQYF.

The chain employs TRBV6-6 and TRBJ1-2, with D possibly TRBD1 on 5 matching bases. The germline V gene has CDR1 MNHNY and CDR2 SVGAGI (reference sequence). The CDR3 contains 15 residues. V was clipped by 5 bases and J by 0 bases, with 13 bases between them. In DNA form, the CDR3 reads TGTGCCAGCAGTCCCTCGGGGGGAGCTAACTATGGCTACACCTTC. Its protein is CASSPSGGANYGYTF.

The chain combines TRBV2 with TRBJ2-7; 7 nucleotides agree with TRBD1. This CDR3 has 13 amino acids. V trimming: 3 bases; J trimming: 4 bases; junction bases outside the gene matches: 3. In germline, CDR1 is SNHLY, CDR2 FYNNEI. In DNA, the CDR3 is TGTGCCAGCAGTGAGGGACAGTATTACGAGCAGTACTTC. Translation gives CASSEGQYYEQYF.

The chain carries TRBV10-3 and TRBJ2-7, with TRBD1 matching over 8 bases. Per the germline V gene, CDR1 is ENHRY and CDR2 is SYGVKD. The trim removed 7 bases at V and 3 bases at J, leaving 5 bases unmatched. The CDR3 runs 13 residues. This CDR3 reads CAIMGQESYEQYF. The CDR3 nucleotides read TGTGCCATCATGGGACAGGAGAGCTACGAGCAGTACTTC.

The rearrangement links TRBV27 to TRBJ2-7, with D possibly TRBD1 on 6 matching bases. From germline, CDR1 is MNHEY and CDR2 SMNVEV (reference sequence). The length of the CDR3 is 13 residues. V was clipped by 4 bases and J by 7 bases, with 14 bases between them. CDR3 amino acids: CASSSSRGREQYF. For the CDR3, the DNA is TGTGCCAGCAGTTCGTCCAGGGGCCGGGAGCAGTACTTC.

This clone has a handful of counts. The chain links TRBV7-9 to TRBJ2-3; D is perhaps TRBD2 (6 bases). V shed 5 bases and J shed 0 bases, with 12 bases lying between them. The CDR3 totals 15 residues. Looked up from germline, CDR1 is SEHNR and CDR2 is FQNEAQ (reference sequence). CDR3 nucleotide sequence: TGTGCCAGCAGCCCGTGGACTACTAGCACAGATACGCAGTATTTT. Protein product: CASSPWTTSTDTQYF.

The V and J genes are TRBV7-8 and TRBJ2-1, with a weak D call TRBD1 (6 bases). Germline assignment: CDR1 SGHVS and CDR2 FQNEAQ. The CDR3 runs 14 residues. The germline V and J ends were trimmed by 3 bases and 8 bases, with 14 bases remaining between them. The CDR3 coding sequence is TGTGCCAGCAGCTTGTCGGGGCAGGGGTATGAGCAGTTCTTC. This gives the protein CASSLSGQGYEQFF. The full variable domain, rest sourced from reference TRBV7-8 and TRBJ2-1, is GAGVSQSPRYKVAKRGQDVALRCDPISGHVSLFWYQQALGQGPEFLTYFQNEAQLDKSGLPSDRFFAERPEGSVSTLKIQRTQQEDSAVYLCASSLSGQGYEQFFGPGTRLTVL.